This TCR beta chain was retrieved from a study of blood T cell repertoires in COVID-19. Overall study context: From the United States, Italy and Spain came samples of acute and convalescent COVID-19. PBMCs, B-cell-depleted T cells, or T cells were the source of the cDNA or gDNA that made up the material.

A note on this clone: Within the sample, other DNA sequences also encode this same CDR3.

Seattle participants joined during active infection and were tracked over time. The length of the CDR3 is 15 residues. The V and J ends lost 5 bases and 7 bases respectively, with 17 bases between them. Germline assignment: CDR1 SEHNR and CDR2 FQNEAQ (reference sequence). Generated by immunoSEQ multiplex PCR, the TCRdb table keeps only in-frame clones and is missing some. In the table there are 150,000 to 250,000 clones, 85% to 95% of which are singletons. Sequencing was performed on peripheral blood. The sequence derives from a man aged 30 to 39 with COVID-19, enrolled during active disease. The rearrangement uses TRBV7-9 and TRBJ1-4, with D maybe TRBD1 (5 bases). In nucleotides, the CDR3 is TGTGCCAGCAGCCGACCCGGAGGGGCGAGTGAAAAACTGTTTTTT. Protein sequence: CASSRPGGASEKLFF. The whole variable domain, remainder taken from reference TRBV7-9 and TRBJ1-4, is DTGVSQNPRHKITKRGQNVTFRCDPISEHNRLYWYRQTLGQGPEFLTYFQNEAQLEKSRLLSDRFSAERPKGSFSTLEIQRTEQGDSAMYLCASSRPGGASEKLFFGSGTQLSVL.